What follows are 13 T cell receptor beta chains derived from one specimen sequenced in a study of T cell responses to AZD1222 COVID-19 vaccine. Measured with immunoSEQ multiplex PCR; TCRdb has only the in-frame clones, and not every one. The sample yields about 120,000 clones, around 87% seen once. This specimen consisted of peripheral blood, obtained on day 0 of AZD1222 vaccination. Receptors were obtained from an adult in good health.

The rearrangement uses TRBV29-1 and TRBJ1-4; D remains ambiguous. This CDR3 region has 14 residues. Germline V gene sequence: CDR1 SQVTM, CDR2 ANQGSEA. Trimming cost V 6 bases and J 0 bases, with 11 bases left between them. Here the CDR3 DNA reads TGCAGCGTCCGTGGACTTGCAACTAATGAAAAACTGTTTTTT. It codes for CSVRGLATNEKLFF. The whole variable domain, remainder taken from reference TRBV29-1 and TRBJ1-4, is SAVISQKPSRDICQRGTSLTIQCQVDSQVTMMFWYRQQPGQSLTLIATANQGSEATYESGFVIDKFPISRPNLTFSTLTVSNMSPEDSSIYLCSVRGLATNEKLFFGSGTQLSVL.

The CDR3 sequence is CASSLVTEAFF. The CDR3 bases are TGTGCCAGCAGCTTAGTAACTGAAGCTTTCTTT. The chain uses TRBV13 and TRBJ1-1, with D unresolved. The ends were cut back, 1 base at V and 5 bases at J, with 2 bases in the middle. This CDR3 comprises 11 residues. Germline V gene sequence: CDR1 PRHDT, CDR2 FYEKMQ (reference sequence). The full variable domain, in which reference TRBV13 and TRBJ1-1 provide the parts outside the CDR3, is AAGVIQSPRHLIKEKRETATLKCYPIPRHDTVYWYQQGPGQDPQFLISFYEKMQSDKGSIPDRFSAQQFSDYHSELNMSSLELGDSALYFCASSLVTEAFFGQGTRLTVV.

In this sample, this clone turned up a few times. The rearrangement uses TRBV29-1 and TRBJ1-2; 8 nucleotides match TRBD1. The V segment lost 4 bases and the J segment 4 bases; nucleotides outside the gene matches: 8. Germline V CDR1 and CDR2: SQVTM, ANQGSEA. The CDR3 runs to 14 residues. The CDR3 sequence: CSVAHGQGAYGYTF. The CDR3 coding sequence is TGCAGCGTTGCTCACGGACAGGGCGCCTATGGCTACACCTTC.

The chain has TRBV7-8 and TRBJ1-1; TRBD1 might be the D (6 bases). The CDR3 is 15 residues long. V was pared by 4 bases and J by 3 bases, with 15 bases between. Per germline, CDR1 SGHVS and CDR2 FQNEAQ. DNA for the CDR3: TGTGCCAGCAGCTCGACAGGTGTACGGCACACTGAAGCTTTCTTT. It yields the protein CASSSTGVRHTEAFF.

The CDR3 DNA reads as TGTGCCAGCAGTTTCGACAGGGGGCAGCGAAAACTGTTTTTT. Amino acids: CASSFDRGQRKLFF. The rearrangement uses TRBV6-5 and TRBJ1-4; 10 bases map to TRBD1. The germline CDR1 and CDR2 sequences are MNHEY and SVGAGI. V shed 4 bases and J 10 bases; nucleotides not matched to a gene: 6. This CDR3 comprises 14 residues.

The CDR3 here is CASGPGPKGHEAFF. The CDR3 DNA reads as TGTGCCAGCGGCCCGGGTCCTAAGGGCCATGAAGCTTTCTTT. This chain joins TRBV27 and TRBJ1-1, with D unclear. V was clipped by 8 bases and J by 7 bases, with 20 bases between them. This CDR3 spans 14 amino acids. Per the germline V gene, CDR1 is MNHEY and CDR2 is SMNVEV (reference sequence).

V gene TRBV6-5 combines with J gene TRBJ1-1, with TRBD1 matching 7 bases. V shed 4 bases and J 1 base; nucleotides not matched to a gene: 3. This CDR3 region has 14 residues. From germline, CDR1 is MNHEY and CDR2 SVGAGI. The CDR3 DNA sequence: TGTGCCAGCAGTTCGGGACAGCCGAACACTGAAGCTTTCTTT. This encodes CASSSGQPNTEAFF.

J is TRBJ1-1 and V is TRBV15, with 8 bases identical to TRBD1. Looked up from germline, CDR1 is LNHNV and CDR2 is YYDKDF (reference sequence). CDR3 size: 15 residues. J gave up 0 bases and V 2 bases, and 2 bases lay outside the gene matches. CDR3: CATSRQGAMNTEAFF. The DNA for the CDR3 is TGTGCCACCAGCAGACAGGGGGCTATGAACACTGAAGCTTTCTTT.

The chain links TRBV13 to TRBJ1-1; 9 bases are a match to TRBD1. In germline, CDR1 is PRHDT, CDR2 FYEKMQ (reference sequence). The CDR3 spans 15 residues. Trimming took 3 bases from V and 0 from J; bases not matched to a gene: 2. The CDR3 nucleotides read TGTGCCAGCAGCTTGGGGACAGGGATGAACACTGAAGCTTTCTTT. Translating gives CASSLGTGMNTEAFF.

V gene TRBV11-2 combines with J gene TRBJ2-1, with D unresolved. There are 17 residues in the CDR3. Per germline, CDR1 SGHAT and CDR2 FQNNGV. Trimming stripped 3 bases from V and 1 base from J, with 16 bases between. This chain's CDR3 is CASSFIQKLGSYNEQFF. CDR3 nucleotide sequence: TGTGCCAGCAGCTTTATTCAGAAATTGGGATCCTACAATGAGCAGTTCTTC.

The DNA for the CDR3 is TGTGCCAGCAGCCCATCAGGACCCTATGGCTACACCTTC. Translation: CASSPSGPYGYTF. V and J are TRBV9 and TRBJ1-2, with no clear D. The CDR3 sequence is 13 residues long. Germline lookup yields CDR1 SGDLS and CDR2 YYNGEE. The V end lost 4 bases, the J end lost 4 bases, and 11 bases lay between the germline ends.

The chain joins TRBV6-5 to TRBJ1-1; D unresolved. CDR3 length: 13 amino acids. Trimming removed 4 bases at V and 2 bases at J, with 8 bases between. Germline V lookup: CDR1 MNHEY, CDR2 SVGAGI. The CDR3 here is CASSLRINTEAFF. For the CDR3, the DNA is TGTGCCAGCAGTTTACGCATAAACACTGAAGCTTTCTTT.

This clone came up once. The V and J genes are TRBV2 and TRBJ2-5; 7 nucleotides match TRBD2. V shed 1 base, J shed 5 bases, and the junction held 10 bases outside the gene matches. CDR1 and CDR2 (germline): SNHLY, FYNNEI. This CDR3 is built from 16 residues. CDR3 loop: CASSEDRGLGLETQYF. The CDR3 DNA is TGTGCCAGCAGTGAAGACCGTGGACTAGGGTTGGAGACCCAGTACTTC.